The 25 T cell receptor beta chains reported below all come from one sample, sequenced in a study of blood T cells in healthy people across ages. Primed by a sample-barcoded 5' primer and a J-beta primer mix, a second PCR proceeded for 7 to 11 cycles. Each CDR3 protein is one row after TCRdb ran MiXCR on the 5' RACE reads. Among hundreds of thousands of distinct CDR3 sequences listed, over 40% were seen once. The sequencing sample was made of blood. Source of these receptors: a woman older than 75 in good health.

CDR3 nucleotide sequence: TGTGCCAGCAGGCAACCCCGAACGTGGGGGGTTTTCTTT. Protein product: CASRQPRTWGVFF. The V call is TRBV6-5, the J call TRBJ1-1, with a tentative D call TRBD1 (5 bases). Trimming left V 6 bases short and J 13 bases short, with 21 bases between. Germline-derived CDR1 and CDR2 are MNHEY and SVGAGI. The CDR3 loop spans 13 amino acids.

Details on this clonotype: One end of the junction is discordant with germline, which a read error may explain. J is TRBJ2-1 and V is TRBV7-9; D is ambiguous. The CDR3 consists of 12 residues. CDR1 and CDR2 from the germline V gene are SEHNR and FQNEAQ (reference sequence). CDR3 sequence reads: CASSEGYIEQFF. CDR3 bases: TGTGCCAGCAGCGAAGGATACATTGAGCAGTTCTTC.

This clonotype has at least ten counts. This sequence joins TRBV16 and TRBJ2-7, with TRBD2 as a possible D gene (5 bases). The CDR3 runs 14 residues. The germline gives CDR1 KGHSY, CDR2 FQNENV. Trimming removed 1 base from V and 0 bases from J, with 7 bases in between. CDR3 residues: CASSQFAGSYEQYF. DNA of the CDR3: TGTGCCAGCAGCCAATTTGCGGGCTCCTACGAGCAGTACTTC.

The CDR3 spells CASSGPPGSSYEQYF. Here the CDR3 DNA reads TGTGCCAGCAGTGGCCCCCCGGGGTCCTCCTACGAGCAGTACTTC. The chain links TRBV25-1 to TRBJ2-7; a possible D gene is TRBD2 (5 bases). V lost 4 bases to trimming and J lost 0 bases, with 13 bases between them. From germline, CDR1 is MGHDK and CDR2 SYGVNS. This CDR3 contains 15 residues.

Turning to this clonotype: A much larger clone lies one base from this, so it may be a read error. V gene TRBV5-1 combines with J gene TRBJ2-7; 15 bases are shared with TRBD2. This CDR3 comprises 16 residues. From germline, CDR1 is SGHRS and CDR2 YFSETQ. J gave up 6 bases and V 4 bases, and 8 bases lay outside the gene matches. The CDR3 protein is CASSKGTSGRFGEQYF. The CDR3 nucleotides read TGCGCCAGCAGCAAAGGGACTAGCGGGAGGTTCGGCGAGCAGTACTTC.

Comments on this clonotype: Since a much larger clone is just one base distant, this may be a read error. This chain connects TRBV4-1 to TRBJ2-1; D is perhaps TRBD1 (5 bases). The J call may be mistaken, given a closer DNA end match to TRBJ2-7. Germline loops: CDR1 MGHRA, CDR2 YSYEKL. The CDR3 loop spans 14 amino acids. The CDR3, as DNA: TGCGCCAGCAGCCAGTCGACAGAAAACAATGAGCAGTACTTC. It encodes CASSQSTENNEQYF.

This clonotype was seen just once. This chain links TRBV29-1 with TRBJ2-3; 8 bases fit TRBD2. V shed 3 bases, J shed 5 bases, and the junction held 4 bases outside the gene matches. In germline, CDR1 is SQVTM, CDR2 ANQGSEA. The CDR3 covers 13 residues. CDR3 coding DNA: TGCAGCGTTGACGGGGGGGCCGGAGATACGCAGTATTTT. Protein sequence: CSVDGGAGDTQYF.

Comments on this clonotype: The junction departs from the called germline gene at one end, perhaps through a read error. The rearrangement joins TRBV7-9 to TRBJ2-7; possibly TRBD2 for D (6 bases). CDR3 length: 16 residues. From germline, CDR1 is SEHNR and CDR2 FQNEAQ (reference sequence). CDR3 nucleotides: TGTGCCAGCAGCCTAGCGTTTAAGCGGAAATTTTTCGAGCAGTACTTC. Its protein product is CASSLAFKRKFFEQYF.

V usage is TRBV7-2 and J usage is TRBJ2-7, with a possible D match to TRBD2 (5 bases). CDR3 length: 12 residues. Germline CDR1 is SGHTA and CDR2 is FQGNSA. The V gene lost 5 bases and the J gene lost 7 bases, with 12 bases spanning the gap. The CDR3 DNA reads TGTGCCAGCAGCCGGCCAGAGGGAGAGCAGTACTTC. This encodes CASSRPEGEQYF.

A word on this clonotype: Since a much larger clone is just one base distant, this may be a read error. The chain recombines TRBV27 with TRBJ2-7; TRBD2 matches 13 bases. The J segment lost 7 bases and the V segment lost 8 bases, leaving 11 bases of the junction unmatched. Germline-derived CDR1 and CDR2 are MNHEY and SMNVEV (reference sequence). The CDR3 spans 15 residues. In DNA form, the CDR3 reads TGTGCCAGCCGGACTAGCGGGAGTCTCGACAATGAGCAGTACTTC. This codes for CASRTSGSLDNEQYF.

This clonotype was counted a few times. A read error may explain this, as a much larger clone is one base away. The V gene is TRBV2, the J gene TRBJ2-7; tentative D call: TRBD2 (5 bases). The CDR3 covers 14 residues. Trimming stripped 4 bases from V and 7 bases from J, with 17 bases between. Germline lookup yields CDR1 SNHLY and CDR2 FYNNEI. This chain's CDR3 is CASSAEGSGNEQYF. CDR3 sequence (DNA): TGTGCCAGCAGTGCCGAAGGCTCGGGGAATGAGCAGTACTTC.

This clonotype came up many times. V is TRBV2 and J is TRBJ1-6; 9 bases line up with TRBD1. The ends lost 10 bases at V and 7 bases at J; junction bases unmatched: 5. The germline gives CDR1 SNHLY, CDR2 FYNNEI. The CDR3 is 13 amino acids. The CDR3 coding sequence is TGTGCCACCCGGGACAGGGAAAATTCACCCCTCCACTTT. Translated: CATRDRENSPLHF.

The rearrangement links TRBV6-2 or TRBV6-3 to TRBJ2-4, with D perhaps assigned TRBD1 or TRBD2 (5 bases each). V gave up 7 bases and J gave up 13 bases, with 14 bases separating them. CDR1 MNHEY and CDR2 SVGEGT come from the germline V gene. This CDR3 spans 11 amino acids. CDR3 DNA sequence: TGTGCCAGCAAACGAGGGGATGAGCAGTACTTC. It is translated as CASKRGDEQYF.

This clonotype turned up a few times. The chain recombines TRBV3-1 with TRBJ2-1; 11 nucleotides align to TRBD2. Germline lookup yields CDR1 LGHDT and CDR2 YNNKEL (reference sequence). V gave up 3 bases and J gave up 7 bases; unmatched junction bases: 5. The CDR3 is made up of 15 amino acids. CDR3 nucleotide sequence: TGTGCCAGCAGCCAGGCTAGCGGGGGGTCGAATGAGCAGTTCTTC. Protein product: CASSQASGGSNEQFF.

The chain employs TRBV5-1 and TRBJ2-5, with 7 bases identical to TRBD1. CDR1 is SGHRS, CDR2 YFSETQ, per germline. The trim removed 6 bases at V and 1 base at J, leaving 3 bases unmatched. The CDR3 has 13 residues. Here the CDR3 reads CASTYRGQETQYF. The CDR3 nucleotides are TGCGCCAGCACCTACAGGGGCCAAGAGACCCAGTACTTC.

J is TRBJ2-7 and V is TRBV20-1; 7 bases line up with TRBD2. The germline V gene encodes CDR1 DFQATT and CDR2 SNEGSKA (reference sequence). The CDR3 loop spans 14 amino acids. The V gene end was trimmed by 5 bases and the J gene end by 7 bases; junction bases not matched to a gene: 14. CDR3 region: CSALVGGPRNEQYF. DNA of the CDR3: TGCAGTGCTTTAGTGGGAGGGCCAAGAAATGAGCAGTACTTC.

This clonotype has more than one count but fewer than ten. V usage is TRBV3-1 and J usage is TRBJ2-5, with 12 bases identical to TRBD2. This CDR3 is built from 16 residues. Per germline, CDR1 LGHDT and CDR2 YNNKEL (reference sequence). V shed 3 bases and J 4 bases; nucleotides not matched to a gene: 6. The CDR3 nucleotides are TGTGCCAGCAGCCATCGACTAGCGGGAGTTTCAGAGACCCAGTACTTC. Protein: CASSHRLAGVSETQYF.

The DNA of the CDR3 is TGTGCCAGCAGCCTACTGGGGCAGTACAATGAGCAGTTCTTC. Translating it yields CASSLLGQYNEQFF. The chain recombines TRBV12-3 or TRBV12-4 with TRBJ2-1, with D perhaps TRBD1 (5 bases). The V gene lost 6 bases and the J gene lost 4 bases, with 13 bases spanning the gap. CDR3 size: 14 residues.

Details on this clonotype: This sequence may be a read error, since a much larger clone differs from it by one base. The genes are TRBV6-5 and TRBJ2-1, with TRBD1 matching over 11 bases. This CDR3 spans 15 amino acids. Germline V gene lookup returns CDR1 MNHEY and CDR2 SVGAGI. Trimming took 8 bases from V and 4 from J; bases not matched to a gene: 7. The CDR3 is CASGRGTGGYNEQFF. The DNA for the CDR3 is TGTGCCAGCGGACGAGGGACAGGGGGATACAATGAGCAGTTCTTC.

The chain employs TRBV12-3 or TRBV12-4 and TRBJ2-1; the D gene could be TRBD1 or TRBD2 (5 bases each). Trimming took 7 bases from V and 3 from J, leaving 16 bases between them. CDR3 size: 15 residues. CDR3 loop: CASNPRDGLYNEQFF. The CDR3, as DNA: TGTGCCAGCAACCCCCGGGACGGACTCTACAATGAGCAGTTCTTC.

CDR3 nucleotides: TGTGCCATCAGTGTAGGTTTCAACAGTTTAACCTATGGCTACACCTTC. Protein: CAISVGFNSLTYGYTF. The chain carries TRBV10-3 and TRBJ1-2; D not resolved. The CDR3 spans 16 residues. Trimming left V 4 bases short and J 4 bases short, with 19 bases between. Germline CDR1 is ENHRY and CDR2 is SYGVKD.

The chain couples TRBV20-1 to TRBJ2-7, with 9 bases aligning to TRBD1. Germline V gene lookup returns CDR1 DFQATT and CDR2 SNEGSKA (reference sequence). V dropped 0 bases and J dropped 4; count of bases not matched to a gene: 7. The CDR3 totals 15 residues. The CDR3 DNA sequence: TGCAGTGCTAGAGATTCGGACAGGGGATTGTACGAGCAGTACTTC. As protein: CSARDSDRGLYEQYF.

The chain couples TRBV2 to TRBJ2-3; 8 nucleotides line up with TRBD2. The CDR3 extends over 17 amino acids. Germline loops: CDR1 SNHLY, CDR2 FYNNEI. The trim removed 7 bases at V and 2 bases at J, leaving 14 bases unmatched. CDR3 DNA sequence: TGTGCCAGCAAAGTGGACTGGCGGGGGGATCCCACAGATACGCAGTATTTT. It translates to CASKVDWRGDPTDTQYF.

The chain uses TRBV27 and TRBJ1-2; 9 bases are shared with TRBD1. The V gene end was trimmed by 6 bases and the J gene end by 4 bases; junction bases not matched to a gene: 6. CDR1 is MNHEY and CDR2 is SMNVEV in the germline V gene (reference sequence). The CDR3 length is 14 residues. The chain's CDR3 is CASRPGQGSYGYTF. CDR3 sequence (DNA): TGTGCCAGCAGACCGGGACAGGGATCCTATGGCTACACCTTC.

As for this clonotype: This sequence may be a read error, since a much larger clone differs from it by one base. The genes are TRBV20-1 and TRBJ2-1; no clear D. The J call may not be correct, given that the DNA end is closer to TRBJ2-7. The CDR3 length is 15 residues. Germline-derived CDR1 and CDR2 are DFQATT and SNEGSKA (reference sequence). The CDR3 region has the DNA TGCAGTGCTAGATCGGGCCTCGGCTCCTACAATGAGCAGTACTTC. The encoded protein is CSARSGLGSYNEQYF.